Listed here is a single TCR beta chain. Its antigen is undetermined. Germline values: CDR1 KGHSH, CDR2 LQKENI. The CDR3 is 15 amino acids. The PCR used 60 Vbeta and 13 Jbeta primers. The protocol was immunoSEQ multiplex PCR, while the TCRdb copy is restricted to in-frame clones and leaves out a portion. The table includes about 200,000 clones, 60% to 85% detected once. The source of the sample is a study of cytomegalovirus exposure and HLA in healthy donors. Study conclusions and caveats: In a later analysis, V- and J-gene trimming of beta chains associated with a DCLRE1C missense variant, replicated independently. CMV serostatus alone was available as immune exposure information. A reported reduction in N-insertions relative to the 666-donor mean was seen in an Asian-associated ancestry cluster in a later analysis.

The chain combines TRBV18 with TRBJ2-5, with 7 bases matching TRBD1. Matching the DNA end better, TRBJ2-7 makes the J call doubtful. Sequenced material: PBMCs. The TCR comes from a man in his forties in good health and CMV-seronegative. Here the CDR3 reads CASSPRTGTIYEQYF. The CDR3 DNA follows: TGTGCCAGCTCACCCCGGACAGGCACAATCTACGAGCAGTACTTC.